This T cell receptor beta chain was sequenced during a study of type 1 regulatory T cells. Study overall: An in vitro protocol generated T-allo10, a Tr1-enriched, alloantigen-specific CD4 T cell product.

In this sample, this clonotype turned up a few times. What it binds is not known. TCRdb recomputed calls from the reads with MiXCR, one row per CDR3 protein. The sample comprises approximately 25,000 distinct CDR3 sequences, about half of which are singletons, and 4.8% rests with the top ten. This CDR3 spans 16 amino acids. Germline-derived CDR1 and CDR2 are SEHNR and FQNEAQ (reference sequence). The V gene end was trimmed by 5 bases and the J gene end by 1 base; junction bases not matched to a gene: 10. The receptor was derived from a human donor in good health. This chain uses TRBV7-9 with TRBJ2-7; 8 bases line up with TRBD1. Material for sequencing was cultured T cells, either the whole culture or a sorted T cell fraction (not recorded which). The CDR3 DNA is TGTGCCAGCAGCCGATATGGGACAGGTAGTTCCTACGAGCAGTACTTC. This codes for CASSRYGTGSSYEQYF. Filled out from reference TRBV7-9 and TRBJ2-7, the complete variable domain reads DTGVSQNPRHKITKRGQNVTFRCDPISEHNRLYWYRQTLGQGPEFLTYFQNEAQLEKSRLLSDRFSAERPKGSFSTLEIQRTEQGDSAMYLCASSRYGTGSSYEQYFGPGTRLTVT.